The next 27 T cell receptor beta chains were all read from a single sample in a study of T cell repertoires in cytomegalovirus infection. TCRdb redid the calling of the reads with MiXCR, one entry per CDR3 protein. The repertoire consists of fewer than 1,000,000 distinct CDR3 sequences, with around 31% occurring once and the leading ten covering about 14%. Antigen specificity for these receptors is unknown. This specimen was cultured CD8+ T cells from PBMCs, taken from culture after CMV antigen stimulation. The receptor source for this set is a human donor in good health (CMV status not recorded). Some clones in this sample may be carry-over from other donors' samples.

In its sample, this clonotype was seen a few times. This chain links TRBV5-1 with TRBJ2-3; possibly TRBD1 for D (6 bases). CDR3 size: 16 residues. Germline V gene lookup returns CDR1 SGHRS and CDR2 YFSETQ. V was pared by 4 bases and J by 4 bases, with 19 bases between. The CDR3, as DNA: TGCGCCAGCAGCGCGCTACAGGGCCAGGTCGCAGATACGCAGTATTTT. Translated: CASSALQGQVADTQYF.

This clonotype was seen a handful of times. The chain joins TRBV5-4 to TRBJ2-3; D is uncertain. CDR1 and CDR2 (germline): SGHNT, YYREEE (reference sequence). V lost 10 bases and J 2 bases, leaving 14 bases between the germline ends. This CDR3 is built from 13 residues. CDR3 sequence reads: CAASFTTTDTQYF. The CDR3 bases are TGTGCCGCCTCTTTTACCACCACAGATACGCAGTATTTT.

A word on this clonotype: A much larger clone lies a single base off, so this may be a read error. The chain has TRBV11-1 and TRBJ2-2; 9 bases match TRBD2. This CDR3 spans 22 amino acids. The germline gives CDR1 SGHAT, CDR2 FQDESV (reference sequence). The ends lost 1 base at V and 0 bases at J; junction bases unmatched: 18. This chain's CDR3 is CASSLVSLAGYLVDANTGELFF. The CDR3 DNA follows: TGTGCCAGCAGCTTAGTGAGTCTAGCGGGGTACCTTGTGGACGCGAACACCGGGGAGCTGTTTTTT.

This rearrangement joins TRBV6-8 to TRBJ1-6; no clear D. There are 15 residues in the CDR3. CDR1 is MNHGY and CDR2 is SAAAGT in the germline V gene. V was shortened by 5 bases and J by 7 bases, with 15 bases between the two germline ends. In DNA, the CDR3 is TGTGCCAGCAGTACGAGCCGGATTCCAAATTCACCCCTCCACTTT. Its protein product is CASSTSRIPNSPLHF.

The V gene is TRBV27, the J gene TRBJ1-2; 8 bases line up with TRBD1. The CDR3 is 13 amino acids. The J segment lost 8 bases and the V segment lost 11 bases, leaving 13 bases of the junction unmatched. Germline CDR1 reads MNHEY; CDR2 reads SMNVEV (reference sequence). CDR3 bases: TGTGCCGCAGAGAAACAGGGGGGTGGCGGCTACACCTTC. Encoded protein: CAAEKQGGGGYTF.

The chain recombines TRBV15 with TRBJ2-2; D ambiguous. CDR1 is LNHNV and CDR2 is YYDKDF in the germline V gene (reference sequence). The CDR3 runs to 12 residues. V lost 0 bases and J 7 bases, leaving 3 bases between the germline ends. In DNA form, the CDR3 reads TGTGCCACCAGCAGAGAAAACGGGGAGCTGTTTTTT. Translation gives CATSRENGELFF.

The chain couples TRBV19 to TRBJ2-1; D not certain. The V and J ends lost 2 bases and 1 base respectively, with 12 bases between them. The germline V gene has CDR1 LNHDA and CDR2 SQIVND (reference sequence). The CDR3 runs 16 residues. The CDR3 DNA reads TGTGCCAGTAGTATAAACCCTTCCGGTTCCTACAATGAGCAGTTCTTC. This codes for CASSINPSGSYNEQFF.

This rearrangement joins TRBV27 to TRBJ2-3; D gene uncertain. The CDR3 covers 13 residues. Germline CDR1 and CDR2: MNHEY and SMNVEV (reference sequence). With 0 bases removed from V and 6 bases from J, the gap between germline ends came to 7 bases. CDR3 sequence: CASSLSAVDTQYF. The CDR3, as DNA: TGTGCCAGCAGTTTATCGGCGGTCGATACGCAGTATTTT.

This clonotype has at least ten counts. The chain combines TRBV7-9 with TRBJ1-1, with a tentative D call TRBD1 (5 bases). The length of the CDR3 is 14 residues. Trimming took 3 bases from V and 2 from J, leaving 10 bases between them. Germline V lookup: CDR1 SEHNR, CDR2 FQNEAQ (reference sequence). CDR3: CASSLIRVNTEAFF. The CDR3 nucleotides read TGTGCCAGCAGCTTGATCAGGGTAAACACTGAAGCTTTCTTT. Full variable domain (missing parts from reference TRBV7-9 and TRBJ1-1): DTGVSQNPRHKITKRGQNVTFRCDPISEHNRLYWYRQTLGQGPEFLTYFQNEAQLEKSRLLSDRFSAERPKGSFSTLEIQRTEQGDSAMYLCASSLIRVNTEAFFGQGTRLTVV.

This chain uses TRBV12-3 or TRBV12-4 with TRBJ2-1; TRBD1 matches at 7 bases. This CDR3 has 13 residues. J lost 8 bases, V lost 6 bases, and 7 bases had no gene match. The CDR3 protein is CASSSTGMDEQFF. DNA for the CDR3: TGTGCCAGCAGCTCGACAGGGATGGATGAGCAGTTCTTC.

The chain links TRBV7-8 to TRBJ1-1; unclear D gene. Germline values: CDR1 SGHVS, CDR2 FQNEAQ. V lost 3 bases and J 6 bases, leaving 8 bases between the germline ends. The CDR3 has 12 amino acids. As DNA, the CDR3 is TGTGCCAGCAGCTTGATATCGGCTGAAGCTTTCTTT. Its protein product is CASSLISAEAFF.

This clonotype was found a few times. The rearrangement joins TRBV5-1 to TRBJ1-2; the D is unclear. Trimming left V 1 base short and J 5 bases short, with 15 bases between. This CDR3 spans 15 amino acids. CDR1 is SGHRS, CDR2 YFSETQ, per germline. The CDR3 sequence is CASSLSMAETYGYTF. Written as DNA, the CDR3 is TGCGCCAGCAGCTTGAGTATGGCAGAAACTTATGGCTACACCTTC.

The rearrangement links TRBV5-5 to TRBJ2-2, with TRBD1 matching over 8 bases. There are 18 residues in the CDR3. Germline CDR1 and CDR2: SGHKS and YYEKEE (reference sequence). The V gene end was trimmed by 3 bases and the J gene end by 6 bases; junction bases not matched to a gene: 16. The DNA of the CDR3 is TGTGCCAGCAGCTCGGGACCGGAGACAGGGGAATGGGCCGGGGAGCTGTTTTTT. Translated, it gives CASSSGPETGEWAGELFF.

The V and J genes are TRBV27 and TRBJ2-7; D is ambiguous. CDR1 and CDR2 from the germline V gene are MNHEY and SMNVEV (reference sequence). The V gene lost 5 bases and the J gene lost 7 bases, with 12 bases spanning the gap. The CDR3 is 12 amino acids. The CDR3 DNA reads TGTGCCAGCAGTCGAGTCAACGATGAGCAGTACTTC. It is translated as CASSRVNDEQYF.

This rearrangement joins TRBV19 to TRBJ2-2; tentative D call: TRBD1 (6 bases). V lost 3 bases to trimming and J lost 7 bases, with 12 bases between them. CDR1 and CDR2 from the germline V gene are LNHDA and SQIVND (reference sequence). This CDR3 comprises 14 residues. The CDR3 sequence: CASSIPGASGELFF. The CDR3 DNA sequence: TGTGCCAGTAGTATTCCAGGGGCTAGCGGGGAGCTGTTTTTT.

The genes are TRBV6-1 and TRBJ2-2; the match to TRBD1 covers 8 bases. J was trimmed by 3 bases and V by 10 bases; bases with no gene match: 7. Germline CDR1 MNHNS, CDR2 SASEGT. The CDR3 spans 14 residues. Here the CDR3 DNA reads TGTGCCACCTCTTTACAGGGGGACACCGGGGAGCTGTTTTTT. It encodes CATSLQGDTGELFF.

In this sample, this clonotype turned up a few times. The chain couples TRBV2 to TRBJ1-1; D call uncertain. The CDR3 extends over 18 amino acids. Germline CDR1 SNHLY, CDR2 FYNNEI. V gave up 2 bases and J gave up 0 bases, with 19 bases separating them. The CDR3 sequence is CASSELDIPDALNTEAFF. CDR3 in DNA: TGTGCCAGCAGTGAACTTGACATCCCCGACGCCTTGAACACTGAAGCTTTCTTT. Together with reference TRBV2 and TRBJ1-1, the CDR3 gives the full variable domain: EPEVTQTPSHQVTQMGQEVILRCVPISNHLYFYWYRQILGQKVEFLVSFYNNEISEKSEIFDDQFSVERPDGSNFTLKIRSTKLEDSAMYFCASSELDIPDALNTEAFFGQGTRLTVV.

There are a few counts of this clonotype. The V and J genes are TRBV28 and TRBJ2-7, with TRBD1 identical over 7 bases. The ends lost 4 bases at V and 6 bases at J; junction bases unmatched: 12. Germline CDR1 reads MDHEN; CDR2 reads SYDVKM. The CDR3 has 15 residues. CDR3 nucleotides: TGTGCCAGCAGTTCCCCCCGACAGGGACGTGGCGAGCAGTACGTC. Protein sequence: CASSSPRQGRGEQYV.

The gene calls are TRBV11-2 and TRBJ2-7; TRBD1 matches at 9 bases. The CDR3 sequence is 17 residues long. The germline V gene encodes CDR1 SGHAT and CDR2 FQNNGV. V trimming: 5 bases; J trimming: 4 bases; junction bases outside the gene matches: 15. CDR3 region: CASSANRGLVPFYEQYF. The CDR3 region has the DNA TGTGCCAGCAGCGCAAACAGGGGGCTCGTCCCTTTTTACGAGCAGTACTTC. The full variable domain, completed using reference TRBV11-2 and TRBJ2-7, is EAGVAQSPRYKIIEKRQSVAFWCNPISGHATLYWYQQILGQGPKLLIQFQNNGVVDDSQLPKDRFSAERLKGVDSTLKIQPAKLEDSAVYLCASSANRGLVPFYEQYFGPGTRLTVT.

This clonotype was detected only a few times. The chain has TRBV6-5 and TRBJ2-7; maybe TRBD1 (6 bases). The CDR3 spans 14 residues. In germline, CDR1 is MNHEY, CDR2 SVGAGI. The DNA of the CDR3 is TGTGCTATATCGTGGACAGCAAACTCCTACGAGCAGTACGTC. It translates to CAISWTANSYEQYV.

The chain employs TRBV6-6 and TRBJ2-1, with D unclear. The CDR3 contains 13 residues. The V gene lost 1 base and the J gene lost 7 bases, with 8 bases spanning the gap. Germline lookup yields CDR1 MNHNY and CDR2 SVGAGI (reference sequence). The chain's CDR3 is CASSYFQGNEQFF. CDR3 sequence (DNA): TGTGCCAGCAGTTACTTCCAAGGGAATGAGCAGTTCTTC.

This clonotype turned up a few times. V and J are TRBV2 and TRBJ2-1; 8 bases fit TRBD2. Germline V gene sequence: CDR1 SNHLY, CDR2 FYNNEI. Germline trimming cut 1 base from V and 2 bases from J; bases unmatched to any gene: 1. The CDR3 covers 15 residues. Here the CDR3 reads CASSEEGLAYNEQFF. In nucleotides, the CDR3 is TGTGCCAGCAGTGAAGAGGGACTAGCCTACAATGAGCAGTTCTTC.

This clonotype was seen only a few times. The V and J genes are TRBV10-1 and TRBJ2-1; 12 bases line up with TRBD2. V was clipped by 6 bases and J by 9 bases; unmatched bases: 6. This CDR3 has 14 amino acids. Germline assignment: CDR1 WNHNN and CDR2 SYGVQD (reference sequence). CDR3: CASSPGLAGTEQFF. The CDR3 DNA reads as TGCGCCAGCAGCCCGGGACTAGCGGGCACTGAGCAGTTCTTC.

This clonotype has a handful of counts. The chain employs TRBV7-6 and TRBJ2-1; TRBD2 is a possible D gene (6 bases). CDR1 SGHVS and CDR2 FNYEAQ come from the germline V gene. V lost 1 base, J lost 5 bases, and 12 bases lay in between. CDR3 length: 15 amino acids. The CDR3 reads CASSLGLGDNNEQFF. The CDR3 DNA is TGTGCCAGCAGCTTAGGACTAGGGGATAACAATGAGCAGTTCTTC. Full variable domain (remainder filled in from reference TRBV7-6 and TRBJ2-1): GAGVSQSPRYKVTKRGQDVALRCDPISGHVSLYWYRQALGQGPEFLTYFNYEAQQDKSGLPNDRFSAERPEGSISTLTIQRTEQRDSAMYRCASSLGLGDNNEQFFGPGTRLTVL.

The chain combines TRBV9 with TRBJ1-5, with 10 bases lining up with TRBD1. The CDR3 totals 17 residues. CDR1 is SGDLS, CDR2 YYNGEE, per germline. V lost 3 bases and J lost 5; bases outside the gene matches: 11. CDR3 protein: CASSAGPRGTGDQPQHF. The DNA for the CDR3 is TGTGCCAGCAGCGCGGGCCCCAGGGGGACAGGGGATCAGCCCCAGCATTTT.

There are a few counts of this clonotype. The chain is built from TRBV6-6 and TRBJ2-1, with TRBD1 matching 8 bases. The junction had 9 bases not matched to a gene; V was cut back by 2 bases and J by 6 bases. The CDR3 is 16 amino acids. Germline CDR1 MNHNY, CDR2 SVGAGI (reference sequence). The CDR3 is CASSYRDRGWSNEQFF. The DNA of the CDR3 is TGTGCCAGCAGTTACCGAGACAGGGGCTGGTCCAATGAGCAGTTCTTC.

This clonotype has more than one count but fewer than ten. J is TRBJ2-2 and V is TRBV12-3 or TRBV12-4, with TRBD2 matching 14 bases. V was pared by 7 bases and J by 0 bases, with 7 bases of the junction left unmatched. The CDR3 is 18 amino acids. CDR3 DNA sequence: TGTGCCAGCATCCTCGGACTAGCGGGGGGTCCGAACACCGGGGAGCTGTTTTTT. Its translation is CASILGLAGGPNTGELFF.